This is a list of T cell receptor beta chains from one sample in a study of cytomegalovirus exposure and HLA in healthy donors. Sequencing was performed with immunoSEQ multiplex PCR; in TCRdb, only in-frame clones are kept and a portion is missing. Counted here are roughly 180,000 clones, roughly four fifths occurring once; the ten biggest clones make up over 2.5%. Sample: PBMCs. These receptors came from a female donor in good health and CMV-seronegative. Each CDR3 is given with its conserved first and last residue. Fields, in order: clone size, J gene, D gene, V gene, CDR3 length, CDR3 protein, CDR3 DNA. D genes are given only for firm matches. Clone size is given for some rows only: seen once, a few or many times, or a class if the clone is expanded.

few | TRBJ1-2 | TRBD1 | TRBV9 | 18 | CASSVETGTGAPNYGYTF | TGTGCCAGCAGCGTCGAAACCGGGACAGGGGCTCCTAACTATGGCTACACCTTC
- | TRBJ1-1 | - | TRBV9 | 14 | CASSRLQGNTEAFF | TGTGCCAGCAGTCGCCTTCAGGGGAACACTGAAGCTTTCTTT
- | TRBJ1-2 | - | TRBV7-9 | 14 | CSSSLEGAVYGYTF | TGTTCCAGCAGCTTAGAAGGGGCAGTCTATGGCTACACCTTC
- | TRBJ1-2 | TRBD1 | TRBV7-2 | 13 | CASSLPTGDGYTF | TGTGCCAGCAGCTTGCCAACAGGGGATGGCTACACCTTC
- | TRBJ2-7 | - | TRBV11-1 | 13 | CASSPPRTYEQYF | TGTGCCAGCAGCCCTCCCAGGACCTACGAGCAGTACTTC
- | TRBJ2-3 | TRBD2 | TRBV10-3 | 15 | CAIRGLAGGTDTQYF | TGTGCCATCAGGGGACTAGCGGGGGGCACAGATACGCAGTATTTT
- | TRBJ1-2 | - | TRBV5-1 | 13 | CASSGGTAYGYTF | TGCGCCAGCAGCGGAGGGACGGCCTATGGCTACACCTTC
- | TRBJ2-2 | - | TRBV4-3 | 17 | CASSQDVDTETPGELFF | TGCGCCAGCAGCCAAGATGTGGACACGGAAACACCGGGGGAGCTGTTTTTT
- | TRBJ2-3 | TRBD2 | TRBV2 | 15 | CASSSGLADTDTQYF | TGTGCCAGCAGCTCGGGACTAGCGGACACAGATACGCAGTATTTT
- | TRBJ2-7 | - | TRBV4-3 | 15 | CASSYSTGEAYEQYF | TGCGCCAGCAGCTACTCCACAGGGGAGGCCTACGAGCAGTACTTC
- | TRBJ2-2 | TRBD2 | TRBV9 | 15 | CASSVGTRGGGELFF | TGTGCCAGCAGCGTAGGGACTAGAGGAGGCGGGGAGCTGTTTTTT
few | TRBJ1-1 | TRBD1 | TRBV7-7 | 13 | CASSLDRDTEAFF | TGTGCTAGCAGCCTAGACAGGGACACTGAAGCTTTCTTT
- | TRBJ1-1 | - | TRBV27 | 15 | CASSLGDNGGTEAFF | TGTGCCAGCAGTTTAGGGGACAATGGGGGCACTGAAGCTTTCTTT
- | TRBJ2-2 | - | TRBV4-2 | 17 | CASSQDLRAPITGELFF | TGTGCCAGCAGCCAAGACCTCAGGGCACCTATCACCGGGGAGCTGTTTTTT
- | TRBJ2-7 | - | TRBV13 | 12 | CASSLIGNEQYF | TGTGCCAGCAGCTTGATCGGGAACGAGCAGTACTTC
- | TRBJ2-5 | TRBD2 | TRBV5-4 | 15 | CASSPTSGREKTQYF | TGTGCCAGCAGCCCGACTAGCGGCCGTGAAAAGACCCAGTACTTC
- | TRBJ1-1 | TRBD1 | TRBV6-5 | 14 | CASSPGQGGAEAFF | TGTGCCAGCAGTCCGGGACAGGGAGGCGCTGAAGCTTTCTTT
- | TRBJ1-4 | - | TRBV11-2 | 12 | CASSRNRDKLFF | TGTGCCAGCAGCCGCAACCGGGATAAACTGTTTTTT
once | TRBJ2-7 | TRBD2 | TRBV6-5 | 15 | CASSYEVAGGYEQYF | TGTGCCAGCAGTTACGAGGTAGCGGGAGGGTACGAGCAGTACTTC
few | TRBJ1-2 | TRBD1 | TRBV15 | 19 | CATSRDQEDRELHNYGYTF | TGTGCCACCAGCAGAGATCAGGAGGACAGGGAACTTCATAACTATGGCTACACCTTC
- | TRBJ2-7 | - | TRBV7-8 | 13 | CASTINRGYEQYF | TGTGCCAGCACTATTAATAGGGGGTACGAGCAGTACTTC
- | TRBJ2-7 | - | TRBV28 | 15 | CASSHLDGVTYEQYF | TGTGCCAGCAGCCATCTCGACGGGGTCACCTACGAGCAGTACTTC
- | TRBJ2-3 | TRBD2 | TRBV4-3 | 15 | CASSQDLGSSGRRYF | TGCGCCAGCAGCCAAGACCTGGGGTCTAGCGGGAGGCGGTATTTT
- | TRBJ1-2 | TRBD1 | TRBV6-1 | 17 | CASSDTAPTGGMDGYTF | TGTGCCAGCAGTGACACGGCGCCGACAGGGGGGATGGATGGCTACACCTTC
- | TRBJ2-5 | - | TRBV5-1 | 16 | CASSLAGGSVLETQYF | TGCGCCAGCAGCTTGGCGGGTGGGAGCGTTCTAGAGACCCAGTACTTC
- | TRBJ2-7 | - | TRBV2 | 14 | CASRFSATFSEQYF | TGTGCCAGCAGGTTCAGCGCCACTTTCTCCGAGCAGTACTTC
- | TRBJ1-2 | TRBD1 | TRBV18 | 14 | CASSHRQGDYGYTF | TGTGCCAGCTCACATCGACAGGGTGACTATGGCTACACCTTC
- | TRBJ1-2 | TRBD1 | TRBV7-9 | 13 | CASSLGTGDGYTF | TGTGCCAGCTCATTGGGGACAGGAGATGGCTACACCTTC
once | TRBJ2-2 | - | TRBV5-1 | 15 | CASRPRAANTGELFF | TGCGCCAGCAGGCCCAGGGCAGCAAACACCGGGGAGCTGTTTTTT
- | TRBJ1-4 | - | TRBV7-8 | 16 | CASSLGRGRAGEKLFF | TGTGCCAGCAGCTTAGGCCGCGGGAGGGCAGGGGAAAAACTGTTTTTT
- | TRBJ1-1 | TRBD1 | TRBV19 | 15 | CATSRTGAILTEAFF | TGTGCCACAAGCCGGACAGGGGCGATACTCACTGAAGCTTTCTTT
few | TRBJ2-5 | TRBD1 | TRBV28 | 16 | CASTQPDRVLRETQYF | TGTGCCAGCACCCAACCGGACAGGGTGTTAAGAGAGACCCAGTACTTC
- | TRBJ1-6 | - | TRBV2 | 16 | CASSAGLGGYNSPLHF | TGTGCCAGCAGTGCTGGCCTCGGGGGCTATAATTCACCCCTCCACTTT
- | TRBJ2-1 | - | TRBV6-6 | 16 | CASSPPRRTTGNEQFF | TGTGCCAGCAGTCCCCCCCGGAGAACAACGGGGAATGAGCAGTTCTTC
- | TRBJ2-7 | TRBD2 | TRBV27 | 15 | CASSLSGGEGYEQYF | TGTGCCAGCAGTTTATCTGGCGGGGAGGGGTACGAGCAGTACTTC
few | TRBJ2-7 | - | TRBV7-6 | 12 | CASSLGTYEQYF | TGTGCCAGCAGCTTAGGAACTTACGAGCAGTACTTC
few | TRBJ1-4 | - | TRBV27 | 15 | CASSSVGGANEKLFF | TGTGCCAGCAGTTCGGTCGGGGGGGCTAATGAAAAACTGTTTTTT
once | TRBJ1-1 | - | TRBV20-1 | 11 | CSARANTEAFF | TGCAGTGCTAGAGCAAACACTGAAGCTTTCTTT
- | TRBJ1-2 | - | TRBV11-2 | 14 | CASSPRALNYGYTF | TGTGCCAGCAGCCCCAGGGCCCTTAACTATGGCTACACCTTC
- | TRBJ2-7 | - | TRBV2 | 15 | CASSGGTPLGYEQYF | TGTGCCAGCAGTGGCGGGACCCCTCTCGGGTACGAGCAGTACTTC
- | TRBJ1-1 | TRBD1 | TRBV6-5 | 16 | CASSYFLGGSGTEAFF | TGTGCCAGCAGTTACTTTCTAGGGGGCAGCGGAACTGAAGCTTTCTTT
- | TRBJ2-7 | TRBD2 | TRBV6-1 | 14 | CASSEEIAGGEQYF | TGTGCCAGCAGTGAAGAGATAGCGGGGGGCGAGCAGTACTTC
- | TRBJ1-3 | - | TRBV11-2 | 13 | CASSPSVGNTIYF | TGTGCCAGCAGCCCCTCGGTCGGAAACACCATATATTTT
- | TRBJ1-4 | - | TRBV30 | 14 | CAWRAQGTNEKLFF | TGTGCCTGGAGGGCTCAGGGGACTAATGAAAAACTGTTTTTT
few | TRBJ1-4 | - | TRBV4-2 | 16 | CASSHPRGGRKEKLFF | TGTGCCAGCAGCCACCCCAGGGGCGGTAGGAAGGAAAAACTGTTTTTT
- | TRBJ1-4 | TRBD1 | TRBV7-2 | 17 | CASSLGRTGPTNEKLFF | TGTGCCAGCAGCTTAGGACGGACAGGGCCAACTAATGAAAAACTGTTTTTT
- | TRBJ2-1 | - | TRBV4-3 | 13 | CASSQAGGGEQFF | TGCGCCAGCAGCCAAGCTGGGGGAGGTGAGCAGTTCTTC
- | TRBJ2-7 | TRBD1 | TRBV29-1 | 13 | CSVVRGPPYEQYF | TGCAGCGTTGTGAGGGGGCCCCCCTACGAGCAGTACTTC
few | TRBJ1-1 | - | TRBV18 | 12 | CASSNAGMNAFF | TGTGCCAGCTCTAACGCCGGGATGAATGCTTTCTTT
- | TRBJ1-1 | TRBD1 | TRBV7-7 | 13 | CASSYDRGTEAFF | TGTGCTAGCAGCTACGACAGGGGTACTGAAGCTTTCTTT
- | TRBJ2-7 | TRBD1 | TRBV15 | 15 | CATSRGGTGRNEQYF | TGTGCCACCAGCAGAGGTGGGACAGGCCGGAACGAGCAGTACTTC
few | TRBJ2-4 | TRBD1 | TRBV5-1 | 16 | CASSSGGSLAKNIQYF | TGCGCCAGCAGCTCAGGGGGTTCTCTAGCCAAAAACATTCAGTACTTC
- | TRBJ1-5 | TRBD1 | TRBV7-2 | 14 | CASSLGQGLQPQHF | TGTGCCAGCAGCTTGGGACAGGGTTTGCAGCCCCAGCATTTT
- | TRBJ1-2 | - | TRBV6-5 | 14 | CASSYSEGVLGYTF | TGTGCCAGCAGTTACTCCGAGGGGGTTTTGGGCTACACCTTC
- | TRBJ1-5 | TRBD1 | TRBV4-1 | 17 | CASSQDVGDRRRQPQHF | TGCGCCAGCAGCCAAGATGTGGGGGACAGAAGGCGTCAGCCCCAGCATTTT
- | TRBJ2-5 | - | TRBV7-9 | 15 | CASSPIAWYQETQYF | TGTGCCAGCAGCCCCATAGCGTGGTACCAAGAGACCCAGTACTTC
- | TRBJ2-1 | - | TRBV4-3 | 14 | CASSQGYPAPEQFF | TGCGCCAGCAGCCAAGGTTACCCCGCGCCTGAGCAGTTCTTC